This passage covers 26 T cell receptor beta chains from one sample sequenced in a study of vaccination and CD4 T cells after COVID-19. Scientists ran DNA taken from cultured CD4+ T cells through the Oncomine TCR Beta short-read assay for sequencing. In this case, cultured CD4+ T cells provided the extracted genomic DNA. TCRdb re-analysed the PCR reads in MiXCR, keeping a single row per CDR3 protein. The data contain about 9,300 distinct CDR3 sequences, 30% to 35% of them singletons. Stated treatment: roughly 10-day PBMC culture with coronavirus spike peptide pools or control peptides (ViraFEST assay). Investigators obtained the unexposed donor's CD4+ T cells before the COVID-19 pandemic (2011-2018). No antigen has been assigned to these receptors. Sample: CD4+ T cells from blood, cultured in vitro. The receptors shown here come from a human donor in good health.

The chain uses TRBV19 and TRBJ2-5; no firm D call. The germline V gene encodes CDR1 LNHDA and CDR2 SQIVND (reference sequence). V was shortened by 3 bases and J by 8 bases, with 7 bases between the two germline ends. This CDR3 comprises 11 residues. CDR3 nucleotide sequence: TGTGCCAGTAGTATTAGGGAAACCCAGTACTTC. Translation gives CASSIRETQYF.

J is TRBJ2-5 and V is TRBV28, with 8 bases fitting TRBD2. This CDR3 has 13 amino acids. V was clipped by 8 bases and J by 4 bases; unmatched bases: 6. Germline V lookup: CDR1 MDHEN, CDR2 SYDVKM. CDR3 DNA: TGTGCCAGCCAGCGGGAGTTTAGAGAGACCCAGTACTTC. It specifies CASQREFRETQYF.

The chain carries TRBV19 and TRBJ2-5; TRBD1 aligns across 10 bases. The germline gives CDR1 LNHDA, CDR2 SQIVND (reference sequence). The CDR3 covers 15 residues. V lost 3 bases, J lost 9 bases, and 10 bases stayed unmatched. As DNA, the CDR3 is TGTGCCAGTAGTATTCGTGGGACAGGGGCGGAATCCCAGTACTTC. Amino acid sequence: CASSIRGTGAESQYF.

The rearrangement uses TRBV20-1 and TRBJ2-5; 7 bases fit TRBD1. The V gene end was trimmed by 2 bases and the J gene end by 7 bases; junction bases not matched to a gene: 4. Germline V CDR1 and CDR2: DFQATT, SNEGSKA (reference sequence). CDR3 length: 12 amino acids. In nucleotides, the CDR3 is TGCAGTGCTAGATGGGACAGTCCGACCCAGTACTTC. Residues: CSARWDSPTQYF.

This clonotype was counted only a few times. This chain connects TRBV2 to TRBJ1-1, with TRBD1 as a possible D gene (6 bases). Trimming pared 4 bases from V and 1 base from J, leaving 7 bases between. The CDR3 runs 13 residues. The germline V gene has CDR1 SNHLY and CDR2 FYNNEI. The DNA of the CDR3 is TGTGCCAGCAGTGGGACAGCGAACACTGAAGCTTTCTTT. Translating gives CASSGTANTEAFF.

For the CDR3, the DNA is TGCAGTGCTCGGACTAGCGGGGTACCCAGCACAGATACGCAGTATTTT. Protein sequence: CSARTSGVPSTDTQYF. The rearrangement joins TRBV20-1 to TRBJ2-3; 12 bases map to TRBD2. CDR3 length: 16 amino acids. J was trimmed by 0 bases and V by 5 bases; bases with no gene match: 6. CDR1 and CDR2 (germline): DFQATT, SNEGSKA (reference sequence).

The chain links TRBV9 to TRBJ2-5, with 11 bases lining up with TRBD1. CDR3 length: 17 amino acids. Germline lookup yields CDR1 SGDLS and CDR2 YYNGEE. Trimming at V came to 1 base and at J to 5 bases, leaving 10 bases not matched to a gene. The CDR3 DNA reads as TGTGCCAGCAGCGTACCGCGGGGGGACAGGGGGAAGGAGACCCAGTACTTC. Translation: CASSVPRGDRGKETQYF.

This chain uses TRBV25-1 with TRBJ2-5; D tentatively reads TRBD1 or TRBD2 (5 bases each). The V and J ends lost 2 bases and 1 base respectively, with 17 bases between them. CDR1 and CDR2 from the germline V gene are MGHDK and SYGVNS. The CDR3 extends over 17 amino acids. The CDR3 loop is CASSEIRPGRLQETQYF. Written as DNA, the CDR3 is TGTGCCAGCAGTGAAATTCGTCCGGGACGCCTCCAAGAGACCCAGTACTTC.

The chain uses TRBV20-1 and TRBJ2-7; maybe TRBD2 (6 bases). CDR1 and CDR2 (germline): DFQATT, SNEGSKA (reference sequence). V was trimmed by 6 bases and J by 9 bases, leaving 24 bases between them. This CDR3 is built from 14 residues. The CDR3 is CSARGQRASLGQYF. The CDR3 DNA sequence: TGCAGTGCCCGAGGCCAGCGGGCATCTCTTGGGCAGTACTTC.

V gene TRBV6-5 combines with J gene TRBJ1-2; a weak D match, TRBD1 (6 bases). The CDR3 covers 12 residues. CDR1 and CDR2 (germline): MNHEY, SVGAGI. Trimming shortened V by 2 bases and J by 7 bases, and 8 bases separated the two germline ends. The CDR3 reads CASSYGGGGYTF. In DNA, the CDR3 is TGTGCCAGCAGTTACGGAGGGGGTGGCTACACCTTC.

This clonotype has more than one count but fewer than ten. J is TRBJ1-1 and V is TRBV6-1; perhaps TRBD1 as D (5 bases). This CDR3 spans 15 amino acids. Germline V gene data show CDR1 as MNHNS and CDR2 as SASEGT. V shed 4 bases and J shed 3 bases, with 15 bases lying between them. As DNA, the CDR3 is TGTGCCAGCAGTGCCCTGTGGGGCGCGGACACTGAAGCTTTCTTT. Protein product: CASSALWGADTEAFF.

This chain joins TRBV10-3 and TRBJ2-1; a possible D gene is TRBD2 (7 bases). Germline CDR1 is ENHRY and CDR2 is SYGVKD. The length of the CDR3 is 15 residues. Trimming stripped 10 bases from V and 4 bases from J, with 20 bases between. The CDR3 region is CANAGEGGGYNEQFF. As DNA, the CDR3 is TGTGCCAACGCGGGAGAGGGGGGTGGGTACAATGAGCAGTTCTTC.

The V gene is TRBV29-1, the J gene TRBJ2-7, with 8 positions matching TRBD1. Germline CDR1 and CDR2: SQVTM and ANQGSEA. With 1 base clipped from V and 5 bases from J, the junction kept 7 bases outside the gene matches. The CDR3 is made up of 14 amino acids. The chain's CDR3 is CSVEGGQGVDEQYF. The CDR3 DNA follows: TGCAGCGTTGAAGGTGGACAGGGAGTGGACGAGCAGTACTTC.

CDR3 amino acids: CATSRDRVGVAYNEQFF. CDR3 bases: TGTGCCACCAGCAGAGATCGGGTGGGAGTGGCCTACAATGAGCAGTTCTTC. The V gene is TRBV15, the J gene TRBJ2-1; weak D call: TRBD2 (5 bases). The CDR3 length is 17 residues. CDR1 and CDR2 (germline): LNHNV, YYDKDF (reference sequence). Trimming pared 0 bases from V and 2 bases from J, leaving 14 bases between.

V and J are TRBV27 and TRBJ2-1; 9 bases agree with TRBD2. The germline gives CDR1 MNHEY, CDR2 SMNVEV (reference sequence). CDR3 length equals 15 residues. Trimming removed 7 bases from V and 0 bases from J; junction bases left unmatched: 4. For the CDR3, the DNA is TGTGCCAGCACCACAGCGGGGGGCTCCTACAATGAGCAGTTCTTC. Protein sequence: CASTTAGGSYNEQFF.

This clonotype showed up just a few times. The chain uses TRBV5-4 and TRBJ2-5; D is ambiguous. The CDR3 is 14 residues long. V lost 0 bases to trimming and J lost 2 bases, with 8 bases between them. CDR1 is SGHNT and CDR2 is YYREEE in the germline V gene (reference sequence). CDR3 DNA: TGTGCCAGCAGCTTGGTTACGGGTCAAGAGACCCAGTACTTC. It encodes CASSLVTGQETQYF.

This clonotype turned up a few times. The chain couples TRBV2 to TRBJ2-1, with D possibly TRBD1 on 7 matching bases. This CDR3 has 16 amino acids. The germline V gene encodes CDR1 SNHLY and CDR2 FYNNEI. With 4 bases removed from V and 10 bases from J, the gap between germline ends came to 23 bases. This CDR3 reads CASSASRSHPGGEQFF. In nucleotides, the CDR3 is TGTGCCAGCAGTGCCTCCAGGAGCCACCCAGGGGGGGAGCAGTTCTTC.

The chain is built from TRBV2 and TRBJ2-7; D tentatively reads TRBD1 or TRBD2 (5 bases each). V lost 1 base, J lost 7 bases, and 17 bases lay in between. The CDR3 length is 15 residues. Germline V gene data show CDR1 as SNHLY and CDR2 as FYNNEI. This chain's CDR3 is CASSEVVGVRGEQYF. The CDR3 DNA is TGTGCCAGCAGTGAAGTTGTAGGGGTTCGAGGGGAGCAGTACTTC. Using reference TRBV2 and TRBJ2-7 for the parts outside the CDR3, the full variable domain is EPEVTQTPSHQVTQMGQEVILRCVPISNHLYFYWYRQILGQKVEFLVSFYNNEISEKSEIFDDQFSVERPDGSNFTLKIRSTKLEDSAMYFCASSEVVGVRGEQYFGPGTRLTVT.

In this sample, this clonotype turned up a few times. The chain employs TRBV18 and TRBJ1-2; TRBD1 is a possible D gene (5 bases). V lost 6 bases to trimming and J lost 2 bases, with 10 bases between them. The CDR3 covers 13 residues. CDR1 is KGHSH, CDR2 LQKENI, per germline. The CDR3 region has the DNA TGTGCCAGCTCGCCTGACAGCAACTATGGCTACACCTTC. Its protein is CASSPDSNYGYTF. Variable domain in full (rest from reference TRBV18 and TRBJ1-2): NAGVMQNPRHLVRRRGQEARLRCSPMKGHSHVYWYRQLPEEGLKFMVYLQKENIIDESGMPKERFSAEFPKEGPSILRIQQVVRGDSAAYFCASSPDSNYGYTFGSGTRLTVV.

The V call is TRBV6-2 or TRBV6-3, the J call TRBJ1-5; D not resolved. Germline V gene lookup returns CDR1 MNHEY and CDR2 SVGEGT. The CDR3 is made up of 14 amino acids. V lost 4 bases to trimming and J lost 1 base, with 8 bases between them. CDR3 loop: CASSLRLSNQPQHF. CDR3 DNA sequence: TGTGCCAGCAGTTTAAGATTAAGCAATCAGCCCCAGCATTTT.

This clonotype has only a few counts. The chain employs TRBV6-2 or TRBV6-3 and TRBJ1-1; possibly TRBD1 for D (5 bases). Looked up from germline, CDR1 is MNHEY and CDR2 is SVGEGT. Trimming took off 6 bases at V and 6 bases at J, with 11 bases between the two ends. The CDR3 sequence is 12 residues long. The CDR3 DNA reads TGTGCCAGCAGACATAGGGGAGCTGAAGCTTTCTTT. This sequence encodes CASRHRGAEAFF.

As regards this clonotype: Without the conserved terminal phenylalanine or tryptophan, this CDR3 likely stems from a read error. The chain is built from TRBV6-2 or TRBV6-3 and TRBJ2-7, with D perhaps matching TRBD1 (5 bases). V was trimmed by 6 bases and J by 0 bases, leaving 9 bases between them. Germline assignment: CDR1 MNHEY and CDR2 SVGEGT. The CDR3 is 13 residues long. This chain's CDR3 is CASSDRSSYEQYL. For the CDR3, the DNA is TGTGCCAGCAGCGACAGAAGCTCCTACGAGCAGTACCTC.

The rearrangement links TRBV5-8 to TRBJ2-5, with 10 bases matching TRBD2. The CDR3 totals 16 residues. Germline CDR1 and CDR2: SGHTS and YDEGEE. J was trimmed by 5 bases and V by 4 bases; bases with no gene match: 11. CDR3 nucleotide sequence: TGTGCCAGCAGCCCGGGGGTAGCGGGAGGTTTGGAGACCCAGTACTTC. Residues: CASSPGVAGGLETQYF.

The V call is TRBV6-1, the J call TRBJ1-2, with D perhaps matching TRBD1 (6 bases). The CDR3 loop spans 17 amino acids. The germline V gene encodes CDR1 MNHNS and CDR2 SASEGT. The germline V and J ends were trimmed by 2 bases and 0 bases, with 16 bases remaining between them. The CDR3 reads CASSEMGAGTANYGYTF. The CDR3 coding sequence is TGTGCCAGCAGTGAAATGGGGGCAGGGACTGCTAACTATGGCTACACCTTC.

This clonotype was detected only a few times. The chain combines TRBV15 with TRBJ1-6; no reliable D call. The CDR3 is 14 amino acids. Germline V gene lookup returns CDR1 LNHNV and CDR2 YYDKDF (reference sequence). V was shortened by 1 base and J by 5 bases, with 6 bases between the two germline ends. The CDR3 region is CATSRGLNNSPLHF. In nucleotides, the CDR3 is TGTGCCACCAGCAGAGGTCTGAATAATTCACCCCTCCACTTT.

V is TRBV11-1 and J is TRBJ1-3, with unresolved D. Looked up from germline, CDR1 is SGHAT and CDR2 is FQDESV (reference sequence). The CDR3 runs to 15 residues. The V gene lost 6 bases and the J gene lost 1 base, with 13 bases spanning the gap. The CDR3 DNA reads as TGTGCCAGCAGGAGAGAAGGCGGATCTGGAAACACCATATATTTT. This codes for CASRREGGSGNTIYF.